This TCR beta chain was obtained from a study of patients and donors after allogeneic stem cell transplantation. One entry per CDR3 protein results from TCRdb running MiXCR on the RT-PCR reads. The data show about 400,000 distinct CDR3 sequences, 16% seen once. In its sample, this clonotype was seen a few times. Sequencing input: blood, either unsorted or a sorted T cell fraction (not recorded which). This TCR was recovered from a human donor who was either an allogeneic HSCT recipient or a stem cell or donor lymphocyte infusion donor (not recorded which). It is not recorded whose cells these are; they may come from a transplant donor.

CDR3 protein: CSARGQGGYYEQYF. CDR3 nucleotide sequence: TGCAGCGCGAGAGGACAGGGAGGATATTACGAGCAGTACTTC. The chain recombines TRBV20-1 with TRBJ2-7; 8 nucleotides line up with TRBD1. In germline, CDR1 is DFQATT, CDR2 SNEGSKA (reference sequence). The length of the CDR3 is 14 residues.